This T cell receptor beta chain was profiled in a study of PD-1 blockade in classical Hodgkin lymphoma. The study's findings and limits: Baseline diversity resembling that of newly diagnosed patients was seen in complete responders.

On this clone: Its specificity is not known.

Each and every patient relapsed after autologous stem cell transplantation, and patients got differing brentuximab vedotin exposure. The CDR3 length is 17 residues. V shed 2 bases, J shed 3 bases, and the junction held 9 bases outside the gene matches. CDR1 is SEHNR and CDR2 is FQNEAQ in the germline V gene (reference sequence). Data came from immunoSEQ multiplex PCR; TCRdb stores just in-frame clones and leaves some out. The table has approximately 57,000 clones, 91% seen once. The receptor's source is a human donor with classical Hodgkin lymphoma. This sample comprised peripheral blood mononuclear cells (PBMCs), obtained before the second cycle of nivolumab. The chain carries TRBV7-9 and TRBJ1-2; 10 nucleotides align to TRBD1. This CDR3 is CASSLPKGQGTDYGYTF. For the CDR3, the DNA is TGTGCCAGCAGCTTACCAAAGGGACAGGGGACCGACTATGGCTACACCTTC.